This T cell receptor beta chain was retrieved from a study of breast tumors, draining lymph nodes, adjacent tissues (dated by TCRdb to about 2016). About the full investigation: Breast cancer patients provided tumor, adjacent nontumor tissue and axillary lymph nodes, and the study compared the TCR beta repertoires across these three sources. In human breast cancer, the study set out to evaluate how tumor, surrounding tissue and draining lymph node repertoires relate to one another and whether T cells may move between these sites.

TCRdb shows the sequencer as Illumina HiSeq 2000. Multiplex PCR amplification was used to generate the TCR beta chain libraries. The amplified TCR beta chain products were analyzed by high-throughput sequencing. In-frame beta chains were kept once TCRdb had trimmed the public reads at Q25 with fastp and called clones with MiXCR. For every CDR3 protein sequence, its rows merge into one entry that carries the most common genes and DNA. Counted in this sample were fewer than 150,000 distinct CDR3 sequences; 21% of them appeared once. 2% to 2.5% of the sample comes from the top ten. Of note for this clonotype: The antigen it recognizes is unknown. This clone may be a read error of a much larger clone one base away.

Results the study describes overall, beyond this receptor: T-cell repertoire diversity in tumors was found to be lower than in lymph nodes but higher than in nontumor tissue, and preferential V and J gene usage was observed. Tumor and nontumor tissue repertoires were found to be significantly more similar in luminal-like than in basal-like breast cancer. Rather than being directly demonstrated, the conclusion that tumor T cells originate in lymph nodes was presented as consistent with a hypothesis. A scenario in which most tumor T cells derive from the lymph node and then expand within tumor tissue was judged to be consistent with the data.

Compared with germline, V lacks 5 bases and J lacks 0 bases; bases without a gene match: 14. CDR1 and CDR2 were assigned from the germline V gene (reference sequence) as DFQATT and SNEGSKA. Measured from the cysteine to the phenylalanine, the CDR3 is 19 residues long. The DNA shown is the 57-base CDR3, in frame from base 1. The lymph node samples were taken from the axillary draining lymph nodes of breast cancer patients. Sequenced sample: axillary lymph node tissue. The rearranged chain carries TRBV20-1 and TRBJ2-6; TRBD2 aligns with 9 central bases. The TCR comes from a female donor with breast cancer. Some clones in this sample may be carry-over from other donors' samples. The CDR3 region: CSAPPWTGGRVSGANVLTF. The DNA sequence follows: TGCAGTGCTCCTCCCTGGACTGGCGGGAGGGTCTCTGGGGCCAACGTCCTGACTTTC.